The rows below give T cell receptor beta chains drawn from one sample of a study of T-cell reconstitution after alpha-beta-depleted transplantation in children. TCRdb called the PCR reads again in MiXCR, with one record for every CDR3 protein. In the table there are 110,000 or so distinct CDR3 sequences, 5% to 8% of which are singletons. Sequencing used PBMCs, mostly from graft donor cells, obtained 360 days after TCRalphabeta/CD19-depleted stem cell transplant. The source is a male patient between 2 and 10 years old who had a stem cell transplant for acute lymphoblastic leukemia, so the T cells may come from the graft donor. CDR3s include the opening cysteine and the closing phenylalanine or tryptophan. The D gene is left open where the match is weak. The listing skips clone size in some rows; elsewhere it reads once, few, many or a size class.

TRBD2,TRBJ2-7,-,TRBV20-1,CSLRAGGYEQYF,TGCAGCCTCAGGGCGGGGGGTTACGAGCAGTACTTC
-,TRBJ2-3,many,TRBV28,CASSFVELDTQYF,TGTGCCAGCAGTTTCGTGGAACTAGATACGCAGTATTTT
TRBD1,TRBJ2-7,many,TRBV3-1,CASSGQGSYEQYF,TGTGCCAGCAGCGGACAGGGTTCCTACGAGCAGTACTTC
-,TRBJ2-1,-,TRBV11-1,CASSSLGGPYNEQFF,TGTGCCAGCAGCTCCTTAGGCGGGCCCTACAATGAGCAGTTCTTC
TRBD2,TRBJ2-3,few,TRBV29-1,CSVDGTSGASTDTQYF,TGCAGCGTGGATGGGACTAGCGGAGCTAGCACAGATACGCAGTATTTT
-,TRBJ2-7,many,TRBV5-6,CASSYREDYEQYF,TGTGCCAGCAGTTACAGGGAGGACTACGAGCAGTACTTC
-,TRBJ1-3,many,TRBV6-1,CASSDSPGAGNTIYF,TGTGCCAGCAGTGACAGCCCGGGGGCTGGAAACACCATATATTTT
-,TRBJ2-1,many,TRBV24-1,CATSGPFTLNEQFF,TGTGCCACCAGTGGACCGTTTACTCTCAATGAGCAGTTCTTC
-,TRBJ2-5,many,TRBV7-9,CASSGIQETQYF,TGTGCCAGCAGCGGGATTCAAGAGACCCAGTACTTC
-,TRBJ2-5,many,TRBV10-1,CASSDYGETQYF,TGCGCCAGCAGTGATTATGGGGAGACCCAGTACTTC
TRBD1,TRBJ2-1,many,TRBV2,CASGDSYNEQFF,TGTGCTAGTGGGGACAGCTACAATGAGCAGTTCTTC
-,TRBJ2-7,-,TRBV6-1,CASSTGRRGEQYF,TGTGCCAGCAGTACCGGGCGGCGGGGCGAGCAGTACTTC
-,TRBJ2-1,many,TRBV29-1,CSVSSTGTEQFF,TGCAGCGTCTCCTCGACTGGGACTGAGCAGTTCTTC
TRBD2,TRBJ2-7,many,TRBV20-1,CSALNPTSGEQYF,TGCAGTGCCCTTAATCCGACTAGCGGTGAGCAGTACTTC
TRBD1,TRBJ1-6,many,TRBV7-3,CASSRTGGGSPLHF,TGTGCCAGCAGCAGGACAGGGGGCGGTTCACCCCTCCACTTT
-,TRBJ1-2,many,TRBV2,CATPGRSHYGYTF,TGTGCCACCCCAGGGCGCAGCCACTATGGCTACACCTTC